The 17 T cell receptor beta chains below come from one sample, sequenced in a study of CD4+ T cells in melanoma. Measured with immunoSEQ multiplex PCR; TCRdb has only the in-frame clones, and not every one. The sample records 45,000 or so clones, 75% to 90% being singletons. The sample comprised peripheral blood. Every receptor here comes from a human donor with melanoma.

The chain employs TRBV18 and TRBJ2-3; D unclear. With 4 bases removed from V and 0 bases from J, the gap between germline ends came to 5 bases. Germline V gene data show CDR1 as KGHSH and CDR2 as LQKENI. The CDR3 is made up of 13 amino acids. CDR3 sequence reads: CASSRTSTDTQYF. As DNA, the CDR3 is TGTGCCAGCTCACGTACTAGCACAGATACGCAGTATTTT. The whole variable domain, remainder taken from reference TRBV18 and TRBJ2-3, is NAGVMQNPRHLVRRRGQEARLRCSPMKGHSHVYWYRQLPEEGLKFMVYLQKENIIDESGMPKERFSAEFPKEGPSILRIQQVVRGDSAAYFCASSRTSTDTQYFGPGTRLTVL.

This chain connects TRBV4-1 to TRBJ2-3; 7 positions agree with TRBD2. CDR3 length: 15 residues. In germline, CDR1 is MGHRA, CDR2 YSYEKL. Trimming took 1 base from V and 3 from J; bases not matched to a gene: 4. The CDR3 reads CASSQASSGTDTQYF. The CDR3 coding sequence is TGCGCCAGCAGCCAAGCCAGTAGCGGGACAGATACGCAGTATTTT.

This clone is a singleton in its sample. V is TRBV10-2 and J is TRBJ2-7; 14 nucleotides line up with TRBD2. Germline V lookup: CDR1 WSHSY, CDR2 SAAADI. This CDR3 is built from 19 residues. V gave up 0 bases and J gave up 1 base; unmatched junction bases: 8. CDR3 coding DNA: TGCGCCAGCAGTGAGTCCTTACCGGGACTAGCGGGGGCATCCTACGAGCAGTACTTC. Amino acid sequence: CASSESLPGLAGASYEQYF.

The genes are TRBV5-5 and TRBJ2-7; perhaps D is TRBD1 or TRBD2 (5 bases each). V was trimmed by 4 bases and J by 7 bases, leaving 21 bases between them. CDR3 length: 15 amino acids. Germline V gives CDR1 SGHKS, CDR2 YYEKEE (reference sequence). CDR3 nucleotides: TGTGCCAGCAGCCTAAAGGGGAGCAGTTCTCGGGAGCAGTACTTC. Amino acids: CASSLKGSSSREQYF.

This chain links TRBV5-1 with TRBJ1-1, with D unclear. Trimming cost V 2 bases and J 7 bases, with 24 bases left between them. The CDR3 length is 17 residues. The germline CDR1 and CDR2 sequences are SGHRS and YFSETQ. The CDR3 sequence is CASSLGASPMGFIEAFF. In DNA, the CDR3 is TGCGCCAGCAGCTTAGGTGCATCCCCGATGGGCTTCATTGAAGCTTTCTTT.

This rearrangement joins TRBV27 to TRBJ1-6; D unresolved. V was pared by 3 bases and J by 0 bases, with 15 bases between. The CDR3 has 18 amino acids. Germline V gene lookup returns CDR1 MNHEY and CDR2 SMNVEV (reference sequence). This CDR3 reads CASSFYGRRSSYNSPLHF. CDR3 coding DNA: TGTGCCAGCAGTTTCTATGGACGTAGGAGCTCCTATAATTCACCCCTCCACTTT.

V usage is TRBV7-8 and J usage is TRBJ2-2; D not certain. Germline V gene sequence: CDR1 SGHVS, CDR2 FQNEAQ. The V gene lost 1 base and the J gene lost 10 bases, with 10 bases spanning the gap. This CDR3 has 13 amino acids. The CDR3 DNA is TGTGCCAGCAGCTTAGAAGGAGCCGTGGAGCTGTTTTTT. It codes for CASSLEGAVELFF. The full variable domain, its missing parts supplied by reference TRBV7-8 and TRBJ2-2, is GAGVSQSPRYKVAKRGQDVALRCDPISGHVSLFWYQQALGQGPEFLTYFQNEAQLDKSGLPSDRFFAERPEGSVSTLKIQRTQQEDSAVYLCASSLEGAVELFFGEGSRLTVL.

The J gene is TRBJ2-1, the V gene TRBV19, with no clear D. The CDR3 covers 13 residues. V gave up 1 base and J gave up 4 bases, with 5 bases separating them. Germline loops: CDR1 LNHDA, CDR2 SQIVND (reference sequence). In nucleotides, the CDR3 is TGTGCCAGTAGTATAGTACTTTACAATGAGCAGTTCTTC. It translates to CASSIVLYNEQFF.

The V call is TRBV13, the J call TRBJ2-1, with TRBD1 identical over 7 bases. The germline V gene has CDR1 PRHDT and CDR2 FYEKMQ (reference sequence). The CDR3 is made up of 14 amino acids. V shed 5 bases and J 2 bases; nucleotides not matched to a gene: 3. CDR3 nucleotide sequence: TGTGCCAGCAGCACTGGGACAGCCTACAATGAGCAGTTCTTC. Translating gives CASSTGTAYNEQFF. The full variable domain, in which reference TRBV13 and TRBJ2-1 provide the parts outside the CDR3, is AAGVIQSPRHLIKEKRETATLKCYPIPRHDTVYWYQQGPGQDPQFLISFYEKMQSDKGSIPDRFSAQQFSDYHSELNMSSLELGDSALYFCASSTGTAYNEQFFGPGTRLTVL.

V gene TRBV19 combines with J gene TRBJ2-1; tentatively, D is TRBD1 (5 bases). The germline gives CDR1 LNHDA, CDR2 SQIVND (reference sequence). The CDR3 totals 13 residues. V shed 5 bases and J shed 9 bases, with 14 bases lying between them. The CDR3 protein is CASSPQGVGEQFF. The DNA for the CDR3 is TGTGCCAGTAGTCCGCAAGGGGTTGGTGAGCAGTTCTTC. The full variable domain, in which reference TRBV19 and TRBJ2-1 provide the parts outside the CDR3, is DGGITQSPKYLFRKEGQNVTLSCEQNLNHDAMYWYRQDPGQGLRLIYYSQIVNDFQKGDIAEGYSVSREKKESFPLTVTSAQKNPTAFYLCASSPQGVGEQFFGPGTRLTVL.

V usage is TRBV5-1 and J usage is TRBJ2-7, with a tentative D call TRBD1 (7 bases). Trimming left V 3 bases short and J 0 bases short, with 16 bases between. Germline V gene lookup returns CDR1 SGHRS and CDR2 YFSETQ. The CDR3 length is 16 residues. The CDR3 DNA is TGCGCCAGCAGCTGGGCCCCAGGGGGGACCTCCTACGAGCAGTACTTC. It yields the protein CASSWAPGGTSYEQYF.

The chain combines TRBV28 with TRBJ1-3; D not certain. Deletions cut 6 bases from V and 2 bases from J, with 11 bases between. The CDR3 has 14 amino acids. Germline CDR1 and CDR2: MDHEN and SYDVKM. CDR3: CASSAFIPGNTIYF. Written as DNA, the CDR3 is TGTGCCAGCAGCGCGTTTATCCCTGGAAACACCATATATTTT.

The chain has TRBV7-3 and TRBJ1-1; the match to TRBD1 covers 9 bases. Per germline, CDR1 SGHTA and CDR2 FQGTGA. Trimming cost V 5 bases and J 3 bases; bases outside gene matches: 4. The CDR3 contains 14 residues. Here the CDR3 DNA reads TGTGCCAGCAGCCGCGACAGGGGGGACACTGAAGCTTTCTTT. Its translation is CASSRDRGDTEAFF. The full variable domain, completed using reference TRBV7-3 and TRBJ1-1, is GAGVSQTPSNKVTEKGKYVELRCDPISGHTALYWYRQSLGQGPEFLIYFQGTGAADDSGLPNDRFFAVRPEGSVSTLKIQRTERGDSAVYLCASSRDRGDTEAFFGQGTRLTVV.

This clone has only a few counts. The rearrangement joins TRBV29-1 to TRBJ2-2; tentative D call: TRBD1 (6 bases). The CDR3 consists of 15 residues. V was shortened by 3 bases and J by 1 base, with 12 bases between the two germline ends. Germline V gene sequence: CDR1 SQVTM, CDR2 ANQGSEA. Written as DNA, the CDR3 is TGCAGCGTTGATCAGGGGCCGATGAACACCGGGGAGCTGTTTTTT. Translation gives CSVDQGPMNTGELFF.

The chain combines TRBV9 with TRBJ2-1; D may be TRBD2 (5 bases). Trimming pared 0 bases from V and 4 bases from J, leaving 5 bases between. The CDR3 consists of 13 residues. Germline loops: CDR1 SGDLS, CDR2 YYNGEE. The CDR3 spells CASSVGEYNEQFF. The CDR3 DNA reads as TGTGCCAGCAGCGTAGGGGAGTACAATGAGCAGTTCTTC.

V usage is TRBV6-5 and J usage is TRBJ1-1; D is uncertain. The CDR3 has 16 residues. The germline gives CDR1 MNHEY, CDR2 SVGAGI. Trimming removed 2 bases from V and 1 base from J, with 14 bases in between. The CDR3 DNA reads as TGTGCCAGCAGTTACGAGGGATCGGGAGGGAACACTGAAGCTTTCTTT. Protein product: CASSYEGSGGNTEAFF.

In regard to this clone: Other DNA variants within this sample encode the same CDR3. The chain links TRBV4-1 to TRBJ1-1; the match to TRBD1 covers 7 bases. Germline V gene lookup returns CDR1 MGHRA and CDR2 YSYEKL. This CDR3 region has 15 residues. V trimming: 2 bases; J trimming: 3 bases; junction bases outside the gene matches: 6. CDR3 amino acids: CASSQNHGQDTEAFF. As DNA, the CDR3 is TGCGCCAGCAGCCAAAACCACGGACAGGACACTGAAGCTTTCTTT.